This TCR beta chain was retrieved from a study of blood T cell repertoires in COVID-19. Germline assignment: CDR1 LNHDA and CDR2 SQIVND (reference sequence). J gave up 6 bases and V 5 bases, and 8 bases lay outside the gene matches. This CDR3 has 15 amino acids. Assay: immunoSEQ multiplex PCR; the TCRdb copy retains only in-frame clones and omits some. The data hold roughly 220,000 clones, with 80% to 85% observed a single time. Sequences were obtained from peripheral blood. The TCR originated in a man younger than 40 with active or convalescent COVID-19. This chain links TRBV19 with TRBJ2-7; TRBD1 aligns across 12 bases. CDR3 protein: CASSAGTGGMGEQYF. CDR3 in DNA: TGTGCCAGTAGTGCGGGGACAGGGGGCATGGGCGAGCAGTACTTC.